This T cell receptor beta chain came from a study of cytomegalovirus exposure and HLA in healthy donors. With regard to this clone: Its antigen is not identified.

Broader study findings: A later analysis found that most CMV-associated TCR beta chains appeared HLA-restricted. Analyses of presence and absence presupposed an approximately uniform sequencing depth across donors.

In the PCR, 60 Vbeta and 13 Jbeta primers were used. Data came from immunoSEQ multiplex PCR; TCRdb stores just in-frame clones and leaves some out. The table lists approximately 180,000 clones, 81% of them singletons, with roughly 4.9% in the top ten. Between the trimmed V and J ends, which lost 0 bases and 4 bases, there was a span of 9 bases. The CDR3 spans 14 residues. Per germline, CDR1 MGHRA and CDR2 YSYEKL. Sequenced: PBMCs. This chain connects TRBV4-1 to TRBJ2-5, with D possibly being TRBD2 (5 bases). The clonotype comes from a woman aged 18-29 years in good health and CMV-seropositive. Here the CDR3 DNA reads TGCGCCAGCAGCCAAGATGAGGGCCGAGAGACCCAGTACTTC. Its translation: CASSQDEGRETQYF.